One sample yielded the 4 T cell receptor beta chains listed below, sequenced in a study of blood T cell repertoires in COVID-19. TCRdb keeps only in-frame clones here, not all; method: immunoSEQ multiplex PCR. The sample includes around 180,000 clones, roughly 83% seen only once; the top ten take about 1.5%. The sample comprised peripheral blood. Source of these receptors: a human donor in a cohort sampled during active COVID-19.

The V call is TRBV7-6, the J call TRBJ1-5; 9 bases map to TRBD1. The J segment lost 2 bases and the V segment lost 0 bases, leaving 2 bases of the junction unmatched. Germline V lookup: CDR1 SGHVS, CDR2 FNYEAQ. This CDR3 contains 16 residues. The CDR3 coding sequence is TGTGCCAGCAGCTTAGCGGGACAGGGCGGCAATCAGCCCCAGCATTTT. It yields the protein CASSLAGQGGNQPQHF. Full variable domain (missing parts from reference TRBV7-6 and TRBJ1-5): GAGVSQSPRYKVTKRGQDVALRCDPISGHVSLYWYRQALGQGPEFLTYFNYEAQQDKSGLPNDRFSAERPEGSISTLTIQRTEQRDSAMYRCASSLAGQGGNQPQHFGDGTRLSIL.

The gene calls are TRBV7-5 and TRBJ1-2; TRBD1 was called by the table and not checked on the DNA. TRBV7-5 represents a pseudogene. The CDR3 spans 18 residues. CDR3: CARSFEDNAPPFNYGYTF. The CDR3 DNA reads as TGTGCCAGAAGCTTCGAAGACAACGCCCCACCTTTTAACTATGGCTACACCTTC.

This clone has a handful of counts. The sample contains more than one DNA sequence encoding this CDR3. The V call is TRBV9, the J call TRBJ1-2; D gene uncertain. The ends were cut back, 4 bases at V and 3 bases at J, with 4 bases in the middle. The CDR3 is 11 amino acids. Germline loops: CDR1 SGDLS, CDR2 YYNGEE. CDR3 DNA: TGTGCCAGCAGCACGGACTATGGCTACACCTTC. Its translation: CASSTDYGYTF.

This clone was recorded a few times. The chain employs TRBV7-3 and TRBJ2-2, with D possibly TRBD2 on 6 matching bases. CDR3 length: 15 residues. Trimming left V 2 bases short and J 0 bases short, with 7 bases between. CDR1 SGHTA and CDR2 FQGTGA come from the germline V gene. The CDR3 sequence is CASSLRGANTGELFF. The CDR3 region has the DNA TGTGCCAGCAGCTTACGCGGGGCGAACACCGGGGAGCTGTTTTTT.